The present T cell receptor (beta chain) was sequenced within a study of control samples from healthy donors and cancer patients. The table came from immunoSEQ multiplex PCR; TCRdb's copy has only in-frame clones and leaves some out. The profile shows 120,000 or so clones, around 90% of them singletons. The germline gives CDR1 MDHEN, CDR2 SYDVKM. CDR3 length: 13 amino acids. V was cut by 7 bases and J by 4 bases, with 10 bases left in between. The TCR originated in a young man in good health. Sequencing used blood. The J gene is TRBJ2-2, the V gene TRBV28, with D maybe TRBD1 (6 bases). CDR3 sequence (DNA): TGTGCCAGCACCTGGACAGCCACCGGGGAGCTGTTTTTT. Translated: CASTWTATGELFF.